The 25 T cell receptor beta chains listed next were all sequenced from one sample in a study of identical twins. TCRdb itself ran the 5' RACE reads through MiXCR, one entry per CDR3 protein. The table includes 550,000 to 700,000 distinct CDR3 sequences, around 21% detected once. These sequences were also reported in another study, on T cells expressing NK-cell markers.

Sequenced input: PBMCs. These receptors all come from a woman aged 18-35 years in good health.

The V gene is TRBV5-1, the J gene TRBJ2-7, with 9 bases matching TRBD1. The CDR3 has 13 amino acids. CDR1 SGHRS and CDR2 YFSETQ come from the germline V gene. The ends lost 4 bases at V and 3 bases at J; junction bases unmatched: 2. The CDR3 loop is CASSRQGDYEQYF. The CDR3 DNA follows: TGCGCCAGCAGCCGACAGGGGGACTACGAGCAGTACTTC.

The V gene is TRBV7-9, the J gene TRBJ2-1; D possibly corresponds to TRBD1 (6 bases). Trimming took 5 bases from V and 3 from J, leaving 14 bases between them. Germline CDR1 is SEHNR and CDR2 is FQNEAQ (reference sequence). This CDR3 contains 15 residues. The CDR3 loop reads CASSKDSPRYNEQFF. CDR3 sequence (DNA): TGTGCCAGCAGCAAGGACAGCCCGCGCTACAATGAGCAGTTCTTC.

The genes are TRBV6-5 and TRBJ2-7; tentative D call: TRBD1 (6 bases). Germline V lookup: CDR1 MNHEY, CDR2 SVGAGI. The CDR3 totals 16 residues. Trimming removed 3 bases at V and 2 bases at J, with 17 bases between. CDR3 amino acids: CASSYLLGQKAYEQYF. Here the CDR3 DNA reads TGTGCCAGCAGTTATCTGCTAGGACAGAAAGCCTACGAGCAGTACTTC.

This clonotype was detected ten times or more. The chain uses TRBV28 and TRBJ1-6; perhaps TRBD1 as D (6 bases). V shed 5 bases and J shed 3 bases, with 11 bases lying between them. CDR1 is MDHEN, CDR2 SYDVKM, per germline. The CDR3 runs 15 residues. This CDR3 is CASSPVDSYNSPLHF. The DNA of the CDR3 is TGTGCCAGCAGTCCCGTGGACAGCTATAATTCACCCCTCCACTTT.

This clonotype was counted ten times or more. The chain couples TRBV12-3 or TRBV12-4 to TRBJ2-7, with no clear D. Trimming pared 5 bases from V and 3 bases from J, leaving 5 bases between. This CDR3 contains 11 residues. DNA for the CDR3: TGTGCCAGCAGTCCTAACTACGAGCAGTACTTC. Translation: CASSPNYEQYF.

This chain joins TRBV10-2 and TRBJ2-7; no clear D gene. CDR1 and CDR2 from the germline V gene are WSHSY and SAAADI. CDR3 length: 12 amino acids. Trimming stripped 7 bases from V and 2 bases from J, with 9 bases between. CDR3 in DNA: TGCGCCAGCACCCGGATCCCCTACGAGCAGTACTTC. It translates to CASTRIPYEQYF.

The rearrangement joins TRBV29-1 to TRBJ2-4; 7 nucleotides match TRBD1. V shed 5 bases and J 8 bases; nucleotides not matched to a gene: 9. The CDR3 sequence is 13 residues long. CDR1 SQVTM and CDR2 ANQGSEA come from the germline V gene. The CDR3 DNA sequence: TGCAGCGTTCGCCGACAGGGTGGGCACATTCAGTACTTC. Protein sequence: CSVRRQGGHIQYF.

This clonotype has a single count. The chain recombines TRBV5-1 with TRBJ2-5; 7 bases line up with TRBD1. The germline V gene encodes CDR1 SGHRS and CDR2 YFSETQ. Germline trimming cut 3 bases from V and 0 bases from J; bases unmatched to any gene: 11. The CDR3 extends over 17 amino acids. For the CDR3, the DNA is TGCGCCAGCAGCTACAGCCGGGACAGCTGGTACCAAGAGACCCAGTACTTC. Translated: CASSYSRDSWYQETQYF.

V gene TRBV20-1 combines with J gene TRBJ2-1; 10 bases fit TRBD2. Germline V lookup: CDR1 DFQATT, CDR2 SNEGSKA (reference sequence). This CDR3 spans 13 amino acids. V gave up 4 bases and J gave up 7 bases; unmatched junction bases: 4. CDR3 nucleotides: TGCAGTGCTACCCCTAGCGGGAGTAATGAGCAGTTCTTC. Translation gives CSATPSGSNEQFF.

In its sample, this clonotype was seen many times. The rearrangement links TRBV20-1 to TRBJ1-2, with 7 positions matching TRBD1. Germline V gene sequence: CDR1 DFQATT, CDR2 SNEGSKA (reference sequence). J was trimmed by 6 bases and V by 5 bases; bases with no gene match: 9. This CDR3 spans 13 amino acids. CDR3 protein: CSASTGVGDGYTF. The CDR3 DNA sequence: TGCAGTGCTTCCACAGGGGTTGGGGATGGCTACACCTTC.

This rearrangement joins TRBV5-5 to TRBJ2-1, with D hard to call. The CDR3 extends over 15 amino acids. CDR1 and CDR2 from the germline V gene are SGHKS and YYEKEE (reference sequence). Trimming removed 0 bases from V and 8 bases from J, with 15 bases in between. CDR3 loop: CASSLGVRFADEQFF. The CDR3 coding sequence is TGTGCCAGCAGCTTGGGAGTTAGATTCGCTGATGAGCAGTTCTTC. The whole variable domain, filled in from reference TRBV5-5 and TRBJ2-1, reads DAGVTQSPTHLIKTRGQQVTLRCSPISGHKSVSWYQQVLGQGPQFIFQYYEKEERGRGNFPDRFSARQFPNYSSELNVNALLLGDSALYLCASSLGVRFADEQFFGPGTRLTVL.

The chain recombines TRBV20-1 with TRBJ2-1, with 12 positions matching TRBD2. Germline loops: CDR1 DFQATT, CDR2 SNEGSKA (reference sequence). The CDR3 sequence is 16 residues long. V lost 3 bases and J lost 9; bases outside the gene matches: 12. The CDR3 nucleotides are TGCAGTGCTAGTGTCCCTAGCGGGAGGGGCCATCCTGAGCAGTTCTTC. Amino acids: CSASVPSGRGHPEQFF.

V and J are TRBV5-1 and TRBJ2-7, with D perhaps matching TRBD2 (5 bases). V dropped 2 bases and J dropped 4 bases, with 10 bases sitting between them. This CDR3 has 13 residues. The V gene's germline CDR1 is SGHRS and CDR2 YFSETQ. Here the CDR3 reads CASSFRENYEQYF. As DNA, the CDR3 is TGCGCCAGCAGCTTCCGGGAAAATTACGAGCAGTACTTC.

The J gene is TRBJ2-1, the V gene TRBV24-1; possibly TRBD1 for D (6 bases). The germline gives CDR1 KGHDR, CDR2 SFDVKD. This CDR3 comprises 17 residues. Trimming removed 5 bases from V and 8 bases from J, with 24 bases in between. The CDR3 protein is CATSGIGTTQKGDEQFF. DNA of the CDR3: TGTGCCACCAGTGGAATAGGGACAACACAGAAAGGGGATGAGCAGTTCTTC.

The chain has TRBV5-5 and TRBJ2-4, with 12 bases that match TRBD2. Trimming removed 4 bases from V and 8 bases from J; junction bases left unmatched: 13. Germline V gene sequence: CDR1 SGHKS, CDR2 YYEKEE (reference sequence). The CDR3 runs 17 residues. This chain's CDR3 is CASSPRTSGTSIHIQYF. The CDR3 DNA reads as TGTGCCAGCAGCCCAAGGACTAGCGGGACGTCAATTCACATTCAGTACTTC.

This chain connects TRBV12-3 or TRBV12-4 to TRBJ2-5; no clear D gene. The CDR3 contains 14 residues. Trimming shortened V by 3 bases and J by 5 bases, and 13 bases separated the two germline ends. CDR3 DNA: TGTGCCAGCAGTTTGGGCGGAGTGGTGGAGACCCAGTACTTC. Its translation is CASSLGGVVETQYF.

The V and J genes are TRBV11-2 and TRBJ1-1; tentatively, D is TRBD1 (6 bases). The CDR3 consists of 16 residues. Deletions cut 0 bases from V and 4 bases from J, with 15 bases between. Germline V gene lookup returns CDR1 SGHAT and CDR2 FQNNGV. The CDR3 nucleotides read TGTGCCAGCAGCTTAGACCTCAGAGAAGGGGGCACTGAAGCTTTCTTT. This translates into CASSLDLREGGTEAFF. The whole variable domain, remainder taken from reference TRBV11-2 and TRBJ1-1, is EAGVAQSPRYKIIEKRQSVAFWCNPISGHATLYWYQQILGQGPKLLIQFQNNGVVDDSQLPKDRFSAERLKGVDSTLKIQPAKLEDSAVYLCASSLDLREGGTEAFFGQGTRLTVV.

V and J are TRBV9 and TRBJ1-1; D not resolved. The CDR3 runs 13 residues. Trimming removed 0 bases from V and 6 bases from J, with 9 bases in between. Germline loops: CDR1 SGDLS, CDR2 YYNGEE. The CDR3, as DNA: TGTGCCAGCAGCGTAGCGGGTGCGGCTGAAGCTTTCTTT. This sequence encodes CASSVAGAAEAFF.

This chain connects TRBV27 to TRBJ1-2, with a possible D match to TRBD1 (6 bases). CDR1 is MNHEY and CDR2 is SMNVEV in the germline V gene (reference sequence). Trimming removed 5 bases from V and 0 bases from J, with 10 bases in between. The CDR3 totals 14 residues. CDR3 DNA sequence: TGTGCCAGCAGTACGCGACAGGCTAACTATGGCTACACCTTC. Its protein is CASSTRQANYGYTF.

The V gene is TRBV29-1, the J gene TRBJ2-5; D possibly matches TRBD1 or TRBD2 (6 bases each). The CDR3 length is 12 residues. V was clipped by 4 bases and J by 4 bases, with 10 bases between them. Germline values: CDR1 SQVTM, CDR2 ANQGSEA. The CDR3 protein is CSVGGRGETQYF. The CDR3 coding sequence is TGCAGCGTTGGGGGGCGGGGAGAGACCCAGTACTTC.

This clonotype was counted between two and nine times. The genes are TRBV5-1 and TRBJ1-1; 8 positions agree with TRBD1. The germline V gene encodes CDR1 SGHRS and CDR2 YFSETQ. With 4 bases clipped from V and 8 bases from J, the junction kept 4 bases outside the gene matches. CDR3 length: 12 residues. The CDR3 reads CASSRDRGEAFF. DNA for the CDR3: TGCGCCAGCAGCCGTGACAGGGGAGAAGCTTTCTTT.

This clonotype has at least ten counts. The V gene is TRBV6-5, the J gene TRBJ1-1, with D uncertain. Germline V CDR1 and CDR2: MNHEY, SVGAGI. CDR3 length: 13 amino acids. V was cut by 7 bases and J by 1 base, with 10 bases left in between. CDR3 nucleotide sequence: TGTGCCAGCAAATCGCGGCGGAACACTGAAGCTTTCTTT. Translated: CASKSRRNTEAFF.

The chain is built from TRBV7-8 and TRBJ2-3; TRBD1 is a possible D gene (6 bases). In germline, CDR1 is SGHVS, CDR2 FQNEAQ. Trimming took off 6 bases at V and 8 bases at J, with 15 bases between the two ends. CDR3 length equals 13 residues. The CDR3 DNA reads TGTGCCAGCAGTTCCTACAGGGAAGGTACGCAGTATTTT. It codes for CASSSYREGTQYF. Variable domain in full (rest from reference TRBV7-8 and TRBJ2-3): GAGVSQSPRYKVAKRGQDVALRCDPISGHVSLFWYQQALGQGPEFLTYFQNEAQLDKSGLPSDRFFAERPEGSVSTLKIQRTQQEDSAVYLCASSSYREGTQYFGPGTRLTVL.

The chain carries TRBV20-1 and TRBJ2-1, with TRBD2 identical over 11 bases. This CDR3 spans 15 amino acids. In germline, CDR1 is DFQATT, CDR2 SNEGSKA (reference sequence). J lost 8 bases, V lost 0 bases, and 6 bases had no gene match. CDR3 region: CSARDALAGGYEQFF. In nucleotides, the CDR3 is TGCAGTGCTAGAGATGCGCTAGCGGGAGGCTATGAGCAGTTCTTC.

Only a few counts were recorded for this clonotype. One junction end disagrees with the germline gene, perhaps due to a read error. The chain has TRBV2 and TRBJ2-7; TRBD1 might be the D (5 bases). Germline assignment: CDR1 SNHLY and CDR2 FYNNEI. This CDR3 is built from 15 residues. The CDR3 reads CASSEADIISYKQYF. DNA of the CDR3: TGTGCCAGCAGTGAAGCGGACATTATCTCCTACAAGCAGTACTTC.